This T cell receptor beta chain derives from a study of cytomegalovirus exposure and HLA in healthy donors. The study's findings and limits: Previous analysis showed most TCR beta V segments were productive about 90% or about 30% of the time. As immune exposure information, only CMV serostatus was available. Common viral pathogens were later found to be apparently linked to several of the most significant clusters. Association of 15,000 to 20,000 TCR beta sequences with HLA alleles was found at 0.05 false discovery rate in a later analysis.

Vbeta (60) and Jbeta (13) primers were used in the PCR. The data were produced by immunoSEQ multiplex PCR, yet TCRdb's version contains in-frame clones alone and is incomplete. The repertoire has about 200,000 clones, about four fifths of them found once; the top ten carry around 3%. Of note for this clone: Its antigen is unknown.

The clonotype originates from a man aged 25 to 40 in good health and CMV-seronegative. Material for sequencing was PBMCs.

CDR3 amino acids: CASSLAAGNTEAFF. The CDR3 coding sequence is TGTGCCAGCAGCTTAGCGGCGGGGAACACTGAAGCTTTCTTT. The gene calls are TRBV13 and TRBJ1-1; D is unresolved. Trimming took off 1 base at V and 1 base at J, with 7 bases between the two ends. The CDR3 contains 14 residues. Looked up from germline, CDR1 is PRHDT and CDR2 is FYEKMQ (reference sequence).